These T cell receptor beta chains were read from a single sample in a study of blood T cell repertoires in COVID-19. Data came from immunoSEQ multiplex PCR; TCRdb stores just in-frame clones and leaves some out. Of around 100,000 clones listed, 80% to 90% were seen once; the top ten hold about 30%. The material sequenced was peripheral blood. These receptor sequences come from an elderly woman with acute or convalescent COVID-19. The CDR3 runs from the conserved cysteine through the conserved F or W. Rows give clone size only sometimes, using once, few, many, or a class for an expanded clone.

v_call clone_size cdr3_aa
TRBV10-3 NA CAISEAGTSGGSYEQYF
TRBV7-6 NA CASIPLAGGRFVDTQYF
TRBV27 once CASSPRQNTNYGYTF
TRBV5-1 NA CASSNGQTYEQYF
TRBV4-3 NA CASSQKGDGNEKLFF
TRBV27 NA CASSFSGTAYEQYF
TRBV11-2 NA CASSLTRVENYEQYF
TRBV18 NA CASSPLSGAGTNEQFF
TRBV28 NA CASSPVGGGYNEQFF
TRBV28 NA CASSIPGSINEQFF
TRBV30 NA CAWSVERNEQFF
TRBV5-6 once CASRRGHPNSPLHF
TRBV5-5 NA CASSYTGWTEAFF
TRBV6-1 NA CASSDSGGNSYEQYF
TRBV6-5 NA CASSLNIQGIHEQYF
TRBV7-9 NA CASSPRDRGRTYNEQFF
TRBV28 NA CASSLNPPTSGIISSYEQYF
TRBV5-1 NA CASSLGSGVPTEAFF
TRBV12-3/TRBV12-4 NA CASSWTSAYEQYF
TRBV28 few CASRPGQGNQPQHF
TRBV12-3/TRBV12-4 NA CASSSYGGSPLHF
TRBV5-1 NA CASSDGTPTTDTQYF
TRBV7-6 NA CASSLRSSGADTGELFF
TRBV24-1 NA CATSARGTGLGEQYF
TRBV4-1 NA CASSPGTSGGRVGEQYF
TRBV24-1 NA CATSEPGLNQPQHF
TRBV5-1 once CASGLLGTGENGYTF
TRBV27 NA CASSLVDRAYEQYF
TRBV2 NA CASRGQAFGGYTF
TRBV5-6 once CASSRTGLNTQYF
TRBV14 NA CASSQEDRTYEQYF
TRBV2 once CASSPAGEETQYF
TRBV5-4 NA CASSLPRLAGGNEQFF
TRBV5-1 NA CASSSTGDEYEQYF
TRBV7-8 NA CASSLWGSFVEQYF
TRBV7-3 NA CASSRASQGYEQYF
TRBV7-8 NA CASSPTSGGALAGELFF
TRBV5-6 NA CASSLGFLASGLYEQYF
TRBV10-3 NA CAISQAGANNEQFF
TRBV5-1 NA CASSGMTGGGGTDTQYF
TRBV6-1 NA CASSSSLADTQYF
TRBV4-1 NA CASSQGQGASYEQYF
TRBV5-6 NA CASSYTGLNTGELFF
TRBV10-3 NA CAISGTSGGPGSHNEQFF
TRBV6-2/TRBV6-3 NA CASSWGRTNEKLFF
TRBV30 NA CAWTLYLNTEAFF
TRBV15 few CATSRVESSTDTQYF
TRBV7-8 NA CASSFGSETQYF
TRBV28 once CASSPTGRTEAFF
TRBV30 NA CAWRTGLSSYNEQFF
TRBV7-6 NA CASSLAQASEAFF
TRBV30 few CAWTQRWGQGFRAETQYF
TRBV4-1 once CASSHYDTNQPQHF
TRBV12-3/TRBV12-4 NA CASSSTTRQSHTF